Sequencing of this T cell receptor (beta chain) was carried out in a study of T-cell reconstitution after alpha-beta-depleted transplantation in children. Study-wide results and limits: Newly produced T cells mostly accounted for T-cell counts and diversity one year post-transplant. After transplant, at about two months, alpha-beta T cells were reportedly derived from several hundred expanded graft clones. Recipient T cells and thymic progenitors that survived were the source of the high TCRbeta diversity seen at day 60 in some patients.

Unique molecular identifiers tagged the TCRbeta library. Each CDR3 protein gets one entry after TCRdb re-called the PCR reads with MiXCR. The table records 90,000 to 130,000 distinct CDR3 sequences, roughly 6.1% of them present only once. The V and J ends lost 5 bases and 4 bases, in that order; junction bases with no gene match: 5. Germline values: CDR1 MNHEY, CDR2 SVGAGI. The length of the CDR3 is 15 residues. There are many counts of this clonotype. The antigen remains unidentified. The chain employs TRBV6-5 and TRBJ2-1, with 10 bases identical to TRBD1. The source material was PBMCs, mostly from graft donor cells, sampled 360 days after TCRalphabeta/CD19-depleted stem cell transplant. The clonotype comes from a male patient between 2 and 10 years old who had a stem cell transplant for acute lymphoblastic leukemia, so the T cells may come from the graft donor. The CDR3 nucleotides read TGTGCCAGCAGTACCCCGGGACAGGGGTACAATGAGCAGTTCTTC. Amino acid sequence: CASSTPGQGYNEQFF.